The source of this T cell receptor (beta chain) is a study of shared clonotypes between healthy human individuals. Study results and caveats: It was the non-shared clonotypes that had lower generation probabilities than clonotypes shared by all four donors.

Execution of the assay was at deep level. This table comes from immunoSEQ multiplex PCR, and its TCRdb copy is limited to in-frame clones, with some not included. The repertoire holds more than 2 million clones, 90% to 95% seen once, with more than 1.5% in the top ten. This clone was seen once. Its antigen is unidentified. Cells designated naive CD8 were CD45RO-negative and were positively selected for CCR7, with terminally differentiated effector memory CD45RA+ cells excluded. The receptor was derived from a man aged 18 to 30 in good health. Some clones in this sample may be carry-over from other donors' samples. Sequenced material: naive CD8+ T cells from PBMCs.

The CDR3 DNA follows: TGTGCCAGCAGTTTATCCTGGGGAGGGTCCCACAATGAGCAGTTCTTC. The encoded protein is CASSLSWGGSHNEQFF. The V gene is TRBV28, the J gene TRBJ2-1, with 7 nucleotides matching TRBD2. The junction had 8 bases not matched to a gene; V was cut back by 1 base and J by 5 bases. CDR1 and CDR2 from the germline V gene are MDHEN and SYDVKM. The CDR3 is made up of 16 amino acids.